Presented here are 27 T cell receptor beta chains from one specimen sequenced in a study of blood T cell repertoires in COVID-19. Using immunoSEQ multiplex PCR, the repertoire was profiled, and TCRdb retains in-frame clones only, with some absent. Altogether 200,000 to 300,000 clones are present, 75% to 85% being singletons, with the ten largest covering 9.5% to 15%. The sequenced sample was peripheral blood. All receptors derive from a woman aged 55-75 years with active or convalescent COVID-19.

The rearrangement uses TRBV18 and TRBJ1-4; D uncertain. The germline CDR1 and CDR2 sequences are KGHSH and LQKENI. Trimming shortened V by 0 bases and J by 3 bases, and 5 bases separated the two germline ends. The CDR3 consists of 14 residues. CDR3 bases: TGTGCCAGCTCACCACCCCCAGCTAATGAAAAACTGTTTTTT. Amino acid sequence: CASSPPPANEKLFF.

This chain joins TRBV5-1 and TRBJ2-7; 9 bases fit TRBD1. The V and J ends lost 4 bases and 1 base, in that order; junction bases with no gene match: 6. This CDR3 has 15 residues. CDR1 is SGHRS, CDR2 YFSETQ, per germline. The CDR3 region is CASSMPGQGSYEQYF. The CDR3, as DNA: TGCGCCAGCAGCATGCCGGGACAGGGTTCCTACGAGCAGTACTTC.

The V gene is TRBV19, the J gene TRBJ2-3; D is unclear. Trimming took off 6 bases at V and 5 bases at J, with 9 bases between the two ends. Per the germline V gene, CDR1 is LNHDA and CDR2 is SQIVND (reference sequence). The CDR3 is 12 residues long. The CDR3 is CASRLSGDTQYF. In nucleotides, the CDR3 is TGTGCCAGTAGACTATCTGGAGATACGCAGTATTTT.

CDR3 nucleotides: TGCGCCAGCAGCTTGGAACTAGCGGAACTGGGCAATGAGCAGTTCTTC. Translating it yields CASSLELAELGNEQFF. This sequence joins TRBV5-1 and TRBJ2-1; 8 bases fit TRBD2. The V gene's germline CDR1 is SGHRS and CDR2 YFSETQ. The CDR3 totals 16 residues. Losses at the gene ends were 0 bases for V and 6 bases for J; bases not matched to a gene: 8.

The V gene is TRBV19, the J gene TRBJ1-2; 8 bases are a match to TRBD1. This CDR3 comprises 13 residues. The V gene end was trimmed by 10 bases and the J gene end by 7 bases; junction bases not matched to a gene: 11. Germline lookup yields CDR1 LNHDA and CDR2 SQIVND (reference sequence). CDR3 DNA: TGTGCCACCTCTCTACAGGGGGGATTTGGCTACACCTTC. Protein: CATSLQGGFGYTF.

The chain joins TRBV24-1 to TRBJ2-5; TRBD1 matches at 7 bases. V shed 4 bases, J shed 2 bases, and the junction held 6 bases outside the gene matches. The CDR3 spans 15 residues. CDR1 and CDR2 from the germline V gene are KGHDR and SFDVKD. CDR3 sequence (DNA): TGTGCCACCAGTGACGGGACAGAAGTACAAGAGACCCAGTACTTC. It is translated as CATSDGTEVQETQYF.

The chain links TRBV6-5 to TRBJ2-7; weak D call: TRBD2 (7 bases). This CDR3 comprises 14 residues. Trimming took 0 bases from V and 5 from J, leaving 11 bases between them. The V gene's germline CDR1 is MNHEY and CDR2 SVGAGI. The CDR3 bases are TGTGCCAGCAGTTACTCCCGGGGGGCCGACGAGCAGTACTTC. Its protein is CASSYSRGADEQYF.

V is TRBV7-2 and J is TRBJ2-1, with 15 bases identical to TRBD2. Losses at the gene ends were 4 bases for V and 0 bases for J; bases not matched to a gene: 7. From germline, CDR1 is SGHTA and CDR2 FQGNSA. The CDR3 contains 19 residues. The CDR3 nucleotides are TGTGCCAGCAGCTGGCTGGGACTAGCGGGGGGTAGCTCCTACAATGAGCAGTTCTTC. Translated, it gives CASSWLGLAGGSSYNEQFF.

The chain links TRBV7-8 to TRBJ2-3, with 7 bases identical to TRBD1. Germline V gives CDR1 SGHVS, CDR2 FQNEAQ. CDR3 size: 18 residues. J was trimmed by 0 bases and V by 5 bases; bases with no gene match: 14. The CDR3 DNA reads as TGTGCCAGCAGCATCACTTTCTCCGGGACAGCTAGCACAGATACGCAGTATTTT. It encodes CASSITFSGTASTDTQYF.

This clone came up once. The CDR3: CASSMSIDQPQHF. The CDR3 DNA reads TGTGCCAGCTCTATGAGTATCGATCAGCCCCAGCATTTT. The gene calls are TRBV7-9 and TRBJ1-5; the D is unclear. Germline-derived CDR1 and CDR2 are SEHNR and FQNEAQ (reference sequence). V dropped 8 bases and J dropped 5 bases, with 13 bases sitting between them. The CDR3 length is 13 residues.

The chain employs TRBV6-4 and TRBJ2-1, with D possibly being TRBD2 (5 bases). The V and J ends lost 5 bases and 9 bases respectively, with 14 bases between them. The germline gives CDR1 MRHNA, CDR2 SNTAGT. CDR3 length: 13 amino acids. In DNA, the CDR3 is TGTGCCAGCAGTCTAGAGGGCTCTGGTGAGCAGTTCTTC. Translation gives CASSLEGSGEQFF.

This clone was seen more than once but under ten times. The chain recombines TRBV7-2 with TRBJ2-5, with TRBD2 matching 10 bases. The CDR3 consists of 15 residues. V lost 6 bases to trimming and J lost 6 bases; unmatched junction nucleotides: 10. The V gene's germline CDR1 is SGHTA and CDR2 FQGNSA. The CDR3 bases are TGTGCCAGCAGGGCCCCTCAGCGGGGGGGTCAGACCCAGTACTTC. Amino acid sequence: CASRAPQRGGQTQYF.

CDR3 sequence reads: CASRRKGAPSTGAFF. In nucleotides, the CDR3 is TGCGCCAGCCGAAGGAAGGGGGCTCCTTCAACCGGAGCTTTCTTT. This chain uses TRBV23-1 with TRBJ1-1, with 7 bases matching TRBD1. TRBV23-1 qualifies as an ORF whose function is uncertain. J gave up 10 bases and V 8 bases, and 19 bases lay outside the gene matches. This CDR3 has 15 residues.

This clone was counted a single time. The V gene is TRBV7-9, the J gene TRBJ1-2; D ambiguous. Germline-derived CDR1 and CDR2 are SEHNR and FQNEAQ (reference sequence). V dropped 6 bases and J dropped 4 bases, with 24 bases sitting between them. CDR3 size: 17 residues. CDR3 amino acids: CASSHARRRLPFYGYTF. The CDR3 DNA sequence: TGTGCCAGCAGTCACGCCAGGCGCCGGTTACCCTTCTATGGCTACACCTTC.

This chain joins TRBV10-1 and TRBJ1-1, with D uncertain. V was cut by 3 bases and J by 6 bases, with 20 bases left in between. Germline assignment: CDR1 WNHNN and CDR2 SYGVQD (reference sequence). The CDR3 runs to 16 residues. The CDR3 DNA sequence: TGCGCCAGCAGTGATATCCCTCCCGGGGTATCCCCTGAAGCTTTCTTT. It yields the protein CASSDIPPGVSPEAFF.

Here the CDR3 reads CASSLQQENTEAFF. Written as DNA, the CDR3 is TGTGCCAGCAGCCTTCAACAGGAGAACACTGAAGCTTTCTTT. V gene TRBV11-2 combines with J gene TRBJ1-1, with D possibly TRBD1 on 5 matching bases. This CDR3 is 14 amino acids long. Germline loops: CDR1 SGHAT, CDR2 FQNNGV. V was shortened by 5 bases and J by 1 base, with 11 bases between the two germline ends.

The V and J genes are TRBV5-4 and TRBJ1-2, with D maybe TRBD1 (5 bases). CDR1 and CDR2 (germline): SGHNT, YYREEE (reference sequence). The ends were cut back, 6 bases at V and 0 bases at J, with 18 bases in the middle. The length of the CDR3 is 16 residues. The CDR3 sequence is CASKLPETEANYGYTF. In nucleotides, the CDR3 is TGTGCCAGCAAACTACCCGAGACAGAAGCTAACTATGGCTACACCTTC.

The genes are TRBV7-9 and TRBJ2-2; the D gene is possibly TRBD1 (6 bases). CDR3 size: 16 residues. Trimming took off 5 bases at V and 0 bases at J, with 13 bases between the two ends. The germline CDR1 and CDR2 sequences are SEHNR and FQNEAQ (reference sequence). DNA of the CDR3: TGTGCCAGCAGCCTGGACAGTGTGACGAACACCGGGGAGCTGTTTTTT. Protein product: CASSLDSVTNTGELFF.

DNA for the CDR3: TGTGCCAGCAGTCACGGGACTAGCGAGTACAATGAGCAGTTCTTC. This encodes CASSHGTSEYNEQFF. The rearrangement uses TRBV11-3 and TRBJ2-1, with TRBD2 identical over 10 bases. This CDR3 has 15 amino acids. V trimming: 6 bases; J trimming: 4 bases; junction bases outside the gene matches: 6. The germline gives CDR1 SGHNT, CDR2 YENEEA. The whole variable domain, filled in from reference TRBV11-3 and TRBJ2-1, reads EAGVVQSPRYKIIEKKQPVAFWCNPISGHNTLYWYLQNLGQGPELLIRYENEEAVDDSQLPKDRFSAERLKGVDSTLKIQPAELGDSAVYLCASSHGTSEYNEQFFGPGTRLTVL.

Only a few counts were recorded for this clone. The chain is built from TRBV7-9 and TRBJ1-4; 8 nucleotides align to TRBD1. V shed 3 bases and J 5 bases; nucleotides not matched to a gene: 8. Germline CDR1 and CDR2: SEHNR and FQNEAQ (reference sequence). The CDR3 extends over 16 amino acids. CDR3 sequence (DNA): TGTGCCAGCAGCTTTACTGGACAGGGACGGAATGAAAAACTGTTTTTT. It translates to CASSFTGQGRNEKLFF. The full variable domain, in which reference TRBV7-9 and TRBJ1-4 provide the parts outside the CDR3, is DTGVSQNPRHKITKRGQNVTFRCDPISEHNRLYWYRQTLGQGPEFLTYFQNEAQLEKSRLLSDRFSAERPKGSFSTLEIQRTEQGDSAMYLCASSFTGQGRNEKLFFGSGTQLSVL.

The gene calls are TRBV11-3 and TRBJ2-1, with D maybe TRBD2 (6 bases). The CDR3 runs to 15 residues. V lost 0 bases, J lost 9 bases, and 15 bases lay in between. Per the germline V gene, CDR1 is SGHNT and CDR2 is YENEEA. The CDR3 reads CASSLDGGSISEQFF. The CDR3 DNA sequence: TGTGCCAGCAGCTTAGACGGGGGAAGTATAAGTGAGCAGTTCTTC.

The chain uses TRBV9 and TRBJ1-2; 11 bases are shared with TRBD1. V lost 3 bases to trimming and J lost 7 bases; unmatched junction nucleotides: 8. Germline V gives CDR1 SGDLS, CDR2 YYNGEE. CDR3 length equals 15 residues. For the CDR3, the DNA is TGTGCCAGCAGCGCCACCGGGACAGGGGGTGGTGGCTACACCTTC. Translating it yields CASSATGTGGGGYTF. The full variable domain, in which reference TRBV9 and TRBJ1-2 provide the parts outside the CDR3, is DSGVTQTPKHLITATGQRVTLRCSPRSGDLSVYWYQQSLDQGLQFLIQYYNGEERAKGNILERFSAQQFPDLHSELNLSSLELGDSALYFCASSATGTGGGGYTFGSGTRLTVV.

V gene TRBV5-1 combines with J gene TRBJ1-4, with D possibly matching TRBD1 (5 bases). Trimming cost V 4 bases and J 0 bases, with 13 bases left between them. The CDR3 length is 16 residues. Germline-derived CDR1 and CDR2 are SGHRS and YFSETQ. In DNA, the CDR3 is TGCGCCAGCAGCCGGCAGGGTATATCAACTAATGAAAAACTGTTTTTT. Its translation: CASSRQGISTNEKLFF.

The rearrangement uses TRBV19 and TRBJ1-5, with unresolved D. The V and J ends lost 6 bases and 3 bases respectively, with 15 bases between them. The germline V gene has CDR1 LNHDA and CDR2 SQIVND (reference sequence). The CDR3 sequence is 15 residues long. The CDR3 region has the DNA TGTGCCAGTAGAAACCTGGACGGACTCAATCAGCCCCAGCATTTT. As protein: CASRNLDGLNQPQHF.

This chain connects TRBV2 to TRBJ2-2, with unresolved D. With 7 bases removed from V and 0 bases from J, the gap between germline ends came to 9 bases. This CDR3 has 14 amino acids. Germline loops: CDR1 SNHLY, CDR2 FYNNEI. The CDR3 sequence is CASKPPPNTGELFF. CDR3 DNA sequence: TGTGCCAGCAAGCCCCCCCCGAACACCGGGGAGCTGTTTTTT.

This chain uses TRBV6-5 with TRBJ1-6, with D unresolved. The CDR3 contains 14 residues. Germline V gives CDR1 MNHEY, CDR2 SVGAGI. Between the trimmed V and J ends, which lost 6 bases and 6 bases, there was a span of 12 bases. This CDR3 is CASRRMYPNSPLHF. CDR3 sequence (DNA): TGTGCCAGCAGGAGGATGTATCCTAATTCACCCCTCCACTTT.

The J gene is TRBJ2-1, the V gene TRBV6-5; 10 nucleotides line up with TRBD2. The CDR3 consists of 15 residues. Germline V gene data show CDR1 as MNHEY and CDR2 as SVGAGI. The J segment lost 0 bases and the V segment lost 7 bases, leaving 3 bases of the junction unmatched. Here the CDR3 reads CASMSGGASYNEQFF. For the CDR3, the DNA is TGTGCCAGCATGAGCGGGGGGGCCTCCTACAATGAGCAGTTCTTC.